Sequencing of this T cell receptor beta chain was carried out in a study of T cell responses to AZD1222 COVID-19 vaccine. Study as a whole: Second-dose intervals of approximately 4 or approximately 12 weeks were pooled. Study conclusions and caveats: Just a handful of people given AZD1222 tested seropositive at baseline.

In the case of this clone: What it binds is not known.

Germline values: CDR1 GTSNPN, CDR2 SVGIG (reference sequence). The CDR3 has 15 residues. Trimming left V 2 bases short and J 2 bases short, with 16 bases between. The data were produced by immunoSEQ multiplex PCR, yet TCRdb's version contains in-frame clones alone and is incomplete. This table holds about 120,000 clones, around 90% found once. The chain has TRBV30 and TRBJ2-7; the D gene could be TRBD1 or TRBD2 (6 bases each). The specimen was peripheral blood, collected on day 0 of AZD1222 vaccination. The TCR originated in an adult in good health. In DNA form, the CDR3 reads TGTGCCTGGAGTTACGGGGGACACCAACCCTACGAGCAGTACTTC. It translates to CAWSYGGHQPYEQYF.